These 2 T cell receptor beta chains were all obtained from the same sample, sequenced in a study of T cell changes during pregnancy in multiple sclerosis (dated by TCRdb to about 2019). Library preparation was by the immunoSEQ multiplex PCR assay. Here the immuneACCESS table is served through TCRdb, limited to in-frame sequences with V and J called. Missing clones are a known gap in these copies; in checked studies unresolved V genes cover under half, and the rest lacks a known reason. Recorded for this sample are more than 50,000 clones; approximately 92% of them occurred a single time. The ten top clones hold 1.2% of the sample. The specimen was peripheral blood, collected after pregnancy. These receptors were taken from a female donor in good health, enrolled as a control in a pregnancy study.

This clone occurred a few times. The V gene is TRBV18, the J gene TRBJ1-4; 7 nucleotides match TRBD1. Germline V gene lookup returns CDR1 KGHSH and CDR2 LQKENI. V dropped 3 bases and J dropped 1; count of bases not matched to a gene: 8. The CDR3 totals 17 residues. The CDR3 region has the DNA TGTGCCAGCTCACCCCAACAGGGGATGGGAACTAATGAAAAACTGTTTTTT. Protein product: CASSPQQGMGTNEKLFF.

V and J are TRBV19 and TRBJ2-3, with TRBD1 matching over 7 bases. In germline, CDR1 is LNHDA, CDR2 SQIVND (reference sequence). The CDR3 has 12 amino acids. With V trimmed by 2 bases and J by 14 bases, 7 bases remained unmatched. The CDR3 nucleotides read TGTGCCAGTAGTATAAGGTCAGGGGGATGGTATTTT. Translating it yields CASSIRSGGWYF.